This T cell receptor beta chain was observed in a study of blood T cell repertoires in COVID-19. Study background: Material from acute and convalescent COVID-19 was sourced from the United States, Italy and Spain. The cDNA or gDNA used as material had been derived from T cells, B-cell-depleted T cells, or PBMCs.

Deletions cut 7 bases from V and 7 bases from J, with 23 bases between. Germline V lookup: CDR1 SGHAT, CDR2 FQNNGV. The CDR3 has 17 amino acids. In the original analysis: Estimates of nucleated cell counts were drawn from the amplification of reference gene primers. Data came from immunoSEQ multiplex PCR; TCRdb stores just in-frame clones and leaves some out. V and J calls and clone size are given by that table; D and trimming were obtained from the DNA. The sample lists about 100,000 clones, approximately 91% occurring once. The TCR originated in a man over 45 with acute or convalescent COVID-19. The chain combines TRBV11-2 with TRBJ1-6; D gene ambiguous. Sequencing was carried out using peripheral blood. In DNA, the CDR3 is TGTGCCAGCAAAGACCTAAGACTTCCTCTATTGAATTCACCCCTCCACTTT. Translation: CASKDLRLPLLNSPLHF.